A single sample gave rise to the 18 T cell receptor beta chains below, sequenced in a study of cytomegalovirus exposure and HLA in healthy donors. Researchers ran the PCR with 60 Vbeta and 13 Jbeta primers. Here immunoSEQ multiplex PCR was the method, and the copy in TCRdb shows in-frame clones only, minus some. The table shows more than 75,000 clones, with 80% to 90% occurring only once. The specimen sequenced was PBMCs. The receptors were sampled from a man younger than 35 in good health and CMV-seronegative.

The chain carries TRBV18 and TRBJ2-1, with D perhaps matching TRBD1 (6 bases). V was cut by 2 bases and J by 4 bases, with 6 bases left in between. CDR3 length: 13 amino acids. Germline CDR1 is KGHSH and CDR2 is LQKENI. The CDR3 sequence: CASSPGQYNEQFF. CDR3 sequence (DNA): TGTGCCAGCTCACCAGGACAGTACAATGAGCAGTTCTTC.

The chain employs TRBV27 and TRBJ2-7; 8 bases line up with TRBD2. The CDR3 has 12 residues. Per the germline V gene, CDR1 is MNHEY and CDR2 is SMNVEV (reference sequence). The trim removed 3 bases at V and 6 bases at J, leaving 1 base unmatched. The CDR3 coding sequence is TGTGCCAGCAGTTTCCGGGGGGGCGAGCAGTACTTC. Its translation is CASSFRGGEQYF.

The V gene is TRBV5-4, the J gene TRBJ2-3; TRBD2 matches 7 bases. J lost 3 bases, V lost 4 bases, and 11 bases had no gene match. The length of the CDR3 is 16 residues. Germline V gives CDR1 SGHNT, CDR2 YYREEE (reference sequence). CDR3 protein: CASSLQRGYRTDTQYF. The CDR3 DNA follows: TGTGCCAGCAGCCTTCAGCGGGGCTACCGGACAGATACGCAGTATTTT.

The V gene is TRBV25-1, the J gene TRBJ2-5; TRBD1 agrees at 7 bases. The length of the CDR3 is 11 residues. J lost 12 bases, V lost 4 bases, and 5 bases had no gene match. The V gene's germline CDR1 is MGHDK and CDR2 SYGVNS. CDR3: CASSGDSREYF. Here the CDR3 DNA reads TGTGCCAGCAGTGGGGACAGCCGAGAGTACTTC.

This chain uses TRBV9 with TRBJ2-3; 8 bases are a match to TRBD2. This CDR3 contains 16 residues. J gave up 3 bases and V 0 bases, and 6 bases lay outside the gene matches. CDR1 is SGDLS, CDR2 YYNGEE, per germline. CDR3 bases: TGTGCCAGCAGCGTAGCCAGCGGGAGAGGTACAGATACGCAGTATTTT. Its protein product is CASSVASGRGTDTQYF.

The chain combines TRBV7-3 with TRBJ2-7; D call uncertain. In germline, CDR1 is SGHTA, CDR2 FQGTGA. Between the trimmed V and J ends, which lost 5 bases and 2 bases, there was a span of 13 bases. The CDR3 contains 14 residues. Here the CDR3 reads CASSPGPDTYEQYF. The CDR3, as DNA: TGTGCCAGCAGCCCAGGCCCCGATACCTACGAGCAGTACTTC.

This chain connects TRBV29-1 to TRBJ2-3; 8 nucleotides line up with TRBD2. Germline values: CDR1 SQVTM, CDR2 ANQGSEA. V trimming: 7 bases; J trimming: 0 bases; junction bases outside the gene matches: 9. The CDR3 sequence is 15 residues long. CDR3 sequence: CSARRLALSTDTQYF. The CDR3 DNA is TGCAGCGCAAGGCGACTAGCGTTGAGCACAGATACGCAGTATTTT.

J is TRBJ1-1 and V is TRBV2; D is ambiguous. Germline CDR1 and CDR2: SNHLY and FYNNEI. Trimming removed 9 bases from V and 0 bases from J, with 11 bases in between. CDR3 length: 13 residues. The CDR3 DNA follows: TGTGCCAGTTCCCGGGAGATGAACACTGAAGCTTTCTTT. Translating gives CASSREMNTEAFF. The full variable domain, its missing parts supplied by reference TRBV2 and TRBJ1-1, is EPEVTQTPSHQVTQMGQEVILRCVPISNHLYFYWYRQILGQKVEFLVSFYNNEISEKSEIFDDQFSVERPDGSNFTLKIRSTKLEDSAMYFCASSREMNTEAFFGQGTRLTVV.

For the CDR3, the DNA is TGCGCCAGCAGCCCCTCGACGGGACTAGCGGATTACAATGAGCAGTTCTTC. As protein: CASSPSTGLADYNEQFF. V and J are TRBV4-3 and TRBJ2-1; TRBD2 matches 11 bases. The V gene end was trimmed by 4 bases and the J gene end by 4 bases; junction bases not matched to a gene: 9. This CDR3 is 17 amino acids long. Germline CDR1 and CDR2: LGHNA and YSLEER.

CDR3 sequence reads: CATSYGTGGHNEQFF. The CDR3 DNA is TGTGCCACCAGCTACGGGACAGGGGGCCACAATGAGCAGTTCTTC. The chain uses TRBV15 and TRBJ2-1; TRBD1 matches 12 bases. The germline V gene has CDR1 LNHNV and CDR2 YYDKDF (reference sequence). This CDR3 is 15 amino acids long. Trimming took 5 bases from V and 5 from J; bases not matched to a gene: 4.

This chain uses TRBV28 with TRBJ1-2, with 8 bases fitting TRBD1. CDR3 size: 16 residues. Germline V lookup: CDR1 MDHEN, CDR2 SYDVKM. With 10 bases clipped from V and 6 bases from J, the junction kept 19 bases outside the gene matches. The CDR3 is CAILVSAGAGGDGYTF. CDR3 DNA sequence: TGTGCCATACTCGTCTCTGCGGGGGCAGGGGGCGATGGCTACACCTTC.

The gene calls are TRBV5-6 and TRBJ1-5, with 7 bases lining up with TRBD1. The CDR3 is 17 amino acids. Germline lookup yields CDR1 SGHDT and CDR2 YYEEEE. J gave up 1 base and V 0 bases, and 7 bases lay outside the gene matches. Written as DNA, the CDR3 is TGTGCCAGCAGCTTGGGGACCACAGGGGTAAGCAATCAGCCCCAGCATTTT. It translates to CASSLGTTGVSNQPQHF.

This clone appeared a single time. V usage is TRBV18 and J usage is TRBJ1-2; D is unresolved. The CDR3 covers 15 residues. The germline V gene encodes CDR1 KGHSH and CDR2 LQKENI. Trimming removed 5 bases at V and 4 bases at J, with 17 bases between. The CDR3 region is CASSSDTSAVYGYTF. The CDR3 nucleotides read TGTGCCAGCTCATCAGACACGTCAGCTGTCTATGGCTACACCTTC.

This chain uses TRBV7-8 with TRBJ1-1; TRBD1 aligns across 8 bases. Germline V CDR1 and CDR2: SGHVS, FQNEAQ. Unmatched junction bases numbered 2, after V lost 3 bases and J lost 5 bases. The CDR3 runs to 13 residues. In DNA form, the CDR3 reads TGTGCCAGCAGCTTGCAGGGGGCGACTGAAGCTTTCTTT. As protein: CASSLQGATEAFF.

V usage is TRBV7-9 and J usage is TRBJ1-4; no clear D. Germline V gene lookup returns CDR1 SEHNR and CDR2 FQNEAQ (reference sequence). This CDR3 spans 14 amino acids. V was pared by 5 bases and J by 0 bases, with 7 bases between. As DNA, the CDR3 is TGTGCCAGCAGCCCACTTGCAACTAATGAAAAACTGTTTTTT. Translation gives CASSPLATNEKLFF.

The chain carries TRBV18 and TRBJ2-3; 10 positions agree with TRBD1. Germline V gene data show CDR1 as KGHSH and CDR2 as LQKENI. This CDR3 has 15 residues. Trimming at V came to 2 bases and at J to 5 bases, leaving 4 bases not matched to a gene. The CDR3 is CASSPGTGVLDTQYF. CDR3 sequence (DNA): TGTGCCAGCTCACCAGGGACAGGGGTGTTAGATACGCAGTATTTT.

V usage is TRBV4-1 and J usage is TRBJ2-7; 7 nucleotides match TRBD1. Germline values: CDR1 MGHRA, CDR2 YSYEKL. Trimming took 4 bases from V and 5 from J; bases not matched to a gene: 5. The CDR3 contains 13 residues. The CDR3 DNA is TGCGCCAGCAGCCCTGGGACAGCCAACGAGCAGTACTTC. This encodes CASSPGTANEQYF.

V and J are TRBV7-3 and TRBJ2-6; TRBD2 matches 7 bases. Trimming cost V 2 bases and J 5 bases; bases outside gene matches: 3. From germline, CDR1 is SGHTA and CDR2 FQGTGA. The CDR3 spans 15 residues. The CDR3 reads CASSLGGGRANVLTF. DNA of the CDR3: TGTGCCAGCAGCTTAGGGGGGGGGAGGGCCAACGTCCTGACTTTC.